A single TCR beta chain is shown here with its context. The record originates from a study of breast tumors, draining lymph nodes, adjacent tissues. Samples came from axillary lymph nodes draining the breast cancer. TCRdb re-analysed the multiplex PCR reads in MiXCR, keeping a single row per CDR3 protein. The sample carries about 200,000 distinct CDR3 sequences, under 35% recorded once. This CDR3 comprises 15 residues. From germline, CDR1 is MNHNY and CDR2 SVGAGI (reference sequence). Trimming cost V 2 bases and J 11 bases, with 19 bases left between them. The sample taken for sequencing was axillary lymph node tissue. The chain employs TRBV6-6 and TRBJ1-5; weak D call: TRBD1 (6 bases). This receptor was identified in a female donor with breast cancer. Some clones in this sample may be carry-over from other donors' samples. CDR3 sequence (DNA): TGTGCCAGCAGTTACCTAGCGGGGGGACAAGAGACCCAGCATTTT. Translating gives CASSYLAGGQETQHF.